These T cell receptor beta chains were read from a single sample in a study of cytomegalovirus exposure and HLA in healthy donors. The assay was immunoSEQ multiplex PCR, and TCRdb's table has in-frame clones only and misses some. The table has about 130,000 clones, 60% to 85% seen once; the top ten hold around 7%. The sequencing input was PBMCs. These receptors were collected from a man younger than 45 in good health and CMV-seronegative. The CDR3 runs from the conserved cysteine through the conserved F or W. A D gene is named only where the DNA matches it firmly. Clone size appears in some rows only: once, few, many, or a class for an expanded clone.

D	size	V	J	DNA	CDR3
TRBD1	few	TRBV5-1	TRBJ2-7	TGCGCCAGCAGCCTCGGACAGGGTGGGTACGAGCAGTACTTC	CASSLGQGGYEQYF
-	-	TRBV28	TRBJ2-7	TGTGCCAGCAGTTTAAGGCCGTTCGAGGCCTCCTCCGAGCAGTACTTC	CASSLRPFEASSEQYF
-	-	TRBV9	TRBJ2-1	TGTGCCAGCAGCGTAGGATGGCCCTCCTACAATGAGCAGTTCTTC	CASSVGWPSYNEQFF
-	-	TRBV28	TRBJ2-7	TGTGCCAGCACCGTAGGTGGGGCCCACTCCTACGAGCAGTACTTC	CASTVGGAHSYEQYF
TRBD2	few	TRBV5-1	TRBJ2-7	TGCGCCAGCAGCCTCCGCTCCTTTCCGGGACTAGGGGTTGAGGAGCAGTACTTC	CASSLRSFPGLGVEEQYF
-	-	TRBV30	TRBJ1-1	TGTGCCTGGAGGAGTAGCATGAACACTGAAGCTTTCTTT	CAWRSSMNTEAFF
-	-	TRBV5-1	TRBJ2-5	TGCGCCAGCAGCTTGGAATCGGGAAGTCGGGAGACCCAGTACTTC	CASSLESGSRETQYF
TRBD1	-	TRBV27	TRBJ1-3	TGTGCCAGCAGCAGGGGGCCCGGAAACACCATATATTTT	CASSRGPGNTIYF
TRBD1	-	TRBV9	TRBJ2-3	TGTGCCAGCAGCCAACCCCGGGACAGGGGCACAGATACGCAGTATTTT	CASSQPRDRGTDTQYF
TRBD2	-	TRBV7-6	TRBJ2-5	TGTGCCAGCCGACTAGCGGGAGTAGAGACCCAGTACTTC	CASRLAGVETQYF
-	-	TRBV4-2	TRBJ2-7	TGTGCCAGCAGCCCGGTCTCGACAGACTCCTACGAGCAGTACTTC	CASSPVSTDSYEQYF
-	-	TRBV28	TRBJ1-2	TGTGCCAGCAGTTTAATCCATGAGAACTATGGCTACACCTTC	CASSLIHENYGYTF
-	-	TRBV5-1	TRBJ2-2	TGCGCCAGCAAAGCCGAAGGGGCCGGCACCGGGGAGCTGTTTTTT	CASKAEGAGTGELFF
-	-	TRBV19	TRBJ1-3	TGTGCCTGCTTTCAGACAGCGAGCTCTGGAAACACCATATATTTT	CACFQTASSGNTIYF
-	-	TRBV10-3	TRBJ2-7	TGTGCCATCAGTTACAGGGAACTCAGCGAGCAGTACTTC	CAISYRELSEQYF
TRBD2	-	TRBV27	TRBJ2-4	TGTGCCAGCAGTTTAGTGACTAGCGGGAGCCGAAAGGTAGCCAAAAACAGTCAGTACTTC	CASSLVTSGSRKVAKNSQYF
TRBD1	-	TRBV29-1	TRBJ1-2	TGCAGCGTAGCACTCTCCGGGACAGGGGGCAGAAGGGATGGCTACACCTTC	CSVALSGTGGRRDGYTF
-	few	TRBV7-2	TRBJ2-1	TGTGCCAGCAGCTCAGTAGGCGGGATAGAGCAGTTCTTC	CASSSVGGIEQFF
TRBD1	-	TRBV28	TRBJ1-2	TGTGCCAGCAGAGAAGCCGGGACAGGAGCTAACTATGGCTACACCTTC	CASREAGTGANYGYTF
TRBD1	-	TRBV6-6	TRBJ1-2	TGTGCCAGCAGCACCGAGGGACAGGGAGGAGATGGCTACACCTTC	CASSTEGQGGDGYTF
-	-	TRBV7-2	TRBJ1-4	TGTGCCAGCAGCCCTCTGACAGGCCGGGATGAAAAACTGTTTTTT	CASSPLTGRDEKLFF
TRBD2	-	TRBV6-5	TRBJ2-1	TGTGCCAGCAGTTACACTTCTAGCGGCTCCTACAATGAGCAGTTCTTC	CASSYTSSGSYNEQFF
TRBD1	once	TRBV5-6	TRBJ2-7	TGTGCCAGCAGCCGCCGCCGTGGACAGGGGAGATACGAGCAGTACTTC	CASSRRRGQGRYEQYF
-	-	TRBV10-3	TRBJ1-1	TGTGCCATCAGTGGGGTCCTGACAGCGAACACTGAAGCTTTCTTT	CAISGVLTANTEAFF
-	-	TRBV6-5	TRBJ2-6	TGTGCCAGCAGTTGGACAGTCGGGGCCAACGGCCTGACTTTC	CASSWTVGANGLTF
-	-	TRBV28	TRBJ2-1	TGTGCCAGCAGTTCGCGGGAATCGGCCTACAATGAGCAGTTCTTC	CASSSRESAYNEQFF
TRBD1	-	TRBV28	TRBJ2-2	TGTGCCAGCAGTTTATTGTACAGGGGTAACACCGGGGAGCTGTTTTTT	CASSLLYRGNTGELFF
-	-	TRBV6-5	TRBJ1-2	TGTGCCAGCAGCTTAGGGGTCTCGCGCGGCTACACCTTC	CASSLGVSRGYTF
-	-	TRBV27	TRBJ1-2	TGTGCCAGCGGTCAGGGTAGGGGAGGCTACACCTTC	CASGQGRGGYTF
-	-	TRBV20-1	TRBJ1-2	TGCAGTGCTGCTACTAACCCCGGCTACACCTTC	CSAATNPGYTF
TRBD2	-	TRBV11-3	TRBJ2-3	TGTGCCAGCAGCCCCGGGACTAGCGGTAGCACAGATACGCAGTATTTT	CASSPGTSGSTDTQYF
TRBD1	-	TRBV5-1	TRBJ2-7	TGCGCCAGCAGCGGGACAGGGGATTTATACGAGCAGTACTTC	CASSGTGDLYEQYF
TRBD2	few	TRBV9	TRBJ2-7	TGTGCCAGCAGCGTAGGGGGAGGGAACGAGCAGTACTTC	CASSVGGGNEQYF
-	few	TRBV28	TRBJ1-2	TGTGCCAGCAGTCCGCCCGTGACACCCTATGGCTACACCTTC	CASSPPVTPYGYTF
TRBD1	few	TRBV28	TRBJ2-7	TGTGCCAGCAGCTGGGACAGGGACGACGAGCAGTACTTC	CASSWDRDDEQYF
TRBD1	-	TRBV28	TRBJ2-7	TGTGCCAGCATGGACAGGGGGGACTACGAGCAGTACTTC	CASMDRGDYEQYF
TRBD1	-	TRBV4-1	TRBJ2-5	TGCGCCAGCAGCCAAGGAAGGGGAGGGTATGGACAGGGGCAAGAGACCCAGTACTTC	CASSQGRGGYGQGQETQYF
-	-	TRBV2	TRBJ2-7	TGTGCCAGCAGTGAAGGAGGTCAGAGGGTCGAGCAGTACTTC	CASSEGGQRVEQYF
-	-	TRBV6-5	TRBJ1-2	TGTGCCAGCAGTCCGGCGGGATATGGCTACACCTTC	CASSPAGYGYTF
-	once	TRBV13	TRBJ1-3	TGTGCCAGCAGCTTCACCCTCCGGGGTGGAAACACCATATATTTT	CASSFTLRGGNTIYF
-	-	TRBV30	TRBJ2-7	TGTGCCTGGGGGTACGGGTACGAGCAGTACTTC	CAWGYGYEQYF
TRBD2	-	TRBV15	TRBJ2-1	TGTGCCACCAGCATCACTAGCGGCAATGAGCAGTTCTTC	CATSITSGNEQFF
TRBD1	-	TRBV28	TRBJ1-5	TGTGCCAGCAGTTCCCTGGACAGGGAAAGATGGAATCAGCCCCAGCATTTT	CASSSLDRERWNQPQHF
TRBD1	-	TRBV6-1	TRBJ1-5	TGTGCCAGCAGCGTACCGGGACAGTTCAATCAGCCCCAGCATTTT	CASSVPGQFNQPQHF
TRBD2	-	TRBV19	TRBJ2-7	TGTGCCACCTCAGAGCGGGAGGGCCCCTACGAGCAGTACTTC	CATSEREGPYEQYF
TRBD2	-	TRBV6-5	TRBJ2-7	TGTGCCAGCAGTTACTCCCCCGGGAGGCCGGGATACGAGCAGTACTTC	CASSYSPGRPGYEQYF
TRBD2	-	TRBV7-8	TRBJ2-2	TGTGCCAGCAGCCTTAGCGGGGGCCTGAACACCGGGGAGCTGTTTTTT	CASSLSGGLNTGELFF
-	-	TRBV4-1	TRBJ1-5	TGCGCCAGCAGCCAAACCCTGGGCCGGCACACCAATCAGCCCCAGCATTTT	CASSQTLGRHTNQPQHF
-	-	TRBV2	TRBJ2-7	TGTGCCAGCACCCCCAGGGTAGGTTCCTACGAGCAGTACTTC	CASTPRVGSYEQYF
-	few	TRBV11-3	TRBJ2-1	TGTGCCAGCAGCTCGAGATCCGGGACGGGGGATGAGCAGTTCTTC	CASSSRSGTGDEQFF
-	-	TRBV7-3	TRBJ1-3	TGTGCCAGCAGCACACAAGCGGGAAACACCATATATTTT	CASSTQAGNTIYF
-	-	TRBV5-1	TRBJ1-1	TGCGCCAGCAGCTTTGTTGCCCGGGGGGCAGGTGAAGCTTTCTTT	CASSFVARGAGEAFF